Shown below are 28 T cell receptor beta chains from a single sample sequenced in a study of blood T cells in healthy people across ages. Primers used in a second PCR of roughly 6 to 11 cycles were a sample-barcoded 5' primer and a J-beta primer mix. TCRdb reanalysed the 5' RACE reads using MiXCR and keeps one entry per CDR3 protein. The sample records 1.2 million to 1.5 million distinct CDR3 sequences, 42% being singletons. The source material was blood. The receptors derive from a young woman in good health.

This clonotype turned up a few times. CDR3 bases: TGCGCCAGCAGCTCTTTAGCGGGAGGCGCCAATGAGCAGTTCTTC. Translating gives CASSSLAGGANEQFF. V is TRBV5-1 and J is TRBJ2-1; 10 bases are a match to TRBD2. The CDR3 runs to 15 residues. V lost 3 bases and J lost 6; bases outside the gene matches: 6. CDR1 SGHRS and CDR2 YFSETQ come from the germline V gene.

V gene TRBV6-5 combines with J gene TRBJ2-5; 11 bases match TRBD2. The trim removed 0 bases at V and 2 bases at J, leaving 2 bases unmatched. Germline V gives CDR1 MNHEY, CDR2 SVGAGI. This CDR3 is built from 16 residues. The CDR3 region has the DNA TGTGCCAGCAGTTACTCGCCTAGCGGGGGGCAAGAGACCCAGTACTTC. It translates to CASSYSPSGGQETQYF.

This clonotype was seen only a few times. This chain uses TRBV10-3 with TRBJ2-1; D is unresolved. CDR1 and CDR2 from the germline V gene are ENHRY and SYGVKD. Trimming took off 0 bases at V and 3 bases at J, with 9 bases between the two ends. The CDR3 totals 15 residues. The CDR3 DNA is TGTGCCATCAGTGAGTCGTGGGTTAACTACAATGAGCAGTTCTTC. Protein: CAISESWVNYNEQFF.

Turning to this clonotype: At one boundary the junction diverges from the germline segment, which might be a read error. The J gene is TRBJ1-6, the V gene TRBV28; 7 bases match TRBD1. The CDR3 contains 18 residues. Looked up from germline, CDR1 is MDHEN and CDR2 is SYDVKM. The CDR3 region is CASSLDRVRGSYKSPLHF. DNA of the CDR3: TGTGCCAGCAGTTTAGACAGGGTCCGCGGTTCCTATAAGTCACCCCTCCACTTT.

The CDR3 nucleotides read TGCAGTGCTAGAGCGGCAGGGGGCCCGGCCTACAATGAGCAGTTCTTC. It translates to CSARAAGGPAYNEQFF. The chain carries TRBV20-1 and TRBJ2-1; 8 positions agree with TRBD1. The V and J ends lost 1 base and 2 bases, in that order; junction bases with no gene match: 7. The CDR3 consists of 16 residues. Germline assignment: CDR1 DFQATT and CDR2 SNEGSKA (reference sequence).

The rearrangement links TRBV3-1 to TRBJ2-7; D is possibly TRBD1 (5 bases). V gave up 4 bases and J gave up 5 bases, with 15 bases separating them. Germline V gives CDR1 LGHDT, CDR2 YNNKEL (reference sequence). The CDR3 length is 14 residues. CDR3 region: CASSPPGLGDEQYF. In nucleotides, the CDR3 is TGTGCCAGCAGCCCACCCGGGTTAGGGGACGAGCAGTACTTC.

The chain employs TRBV20-1 and TRBJ2-1; 15 bases line up with TRBD2. This CDR3 has 14 residues. The trim removed 5 bases at V and 12 bases at J, leaving 8 bases unmatched. Germline V gene sequence: CDR1 DFQATT, CDR2 SNEGSKA (reference sequence). The CDR3 reads CSAFRTSGGAGQFF. CDR3 DNA: TGCAGTGCTTTTAGGACTAGCGGGGGGGCGGGGCAGTTCTTC.

The J gene is TRBJ2-3, the V gene TRBV20-1; no firm D call. Per the germline V gene, CDR1 is DFQATT and CDR2 is SNEGSKA (reference sequence). V was shortened by 3 bases and J by 0 bases, with 13 bases between the two germline ends. The CDR3 is made up of 15 amino acids. The DNA for the CDR3 is TGCAGTGCTAGGCCTGAGAGTGCAAGCACAGATACGCAGTATTTT. This codes for CSARPESASTDTQYF.

The V gene is TRBV21-1, the J gene TRBJ2-3; the table's D call of TRBD2 was not tested on the DNA. TRBV21-1 is given as a pseudogene. The CDR3 is 17 amino acids. The chain's CDR3 is CASEHYPKESNTDTQYF. CDR3 DNA: TGTGCCAGCGAGCATTACCCTAAAGAGTCCAACACAGATACGCAGTATTTT.

Ten or more counts support this clonotype. The chain joins TRBV20-1 to TRBJ2-1; no clear D. V was clipped by 3 bases and J by 4 bases, with 10 bases between them. This CDR3 has 13 residues. The V gene's germline CDR1 is DFQATT and CDR2 SNEGSKA (reference sequence). DNA of the CDR3: TGCAGTGCTAGTCTCCCTGGGTACAATGAGCAGTTCTTC. It yields the protein CSASLPGYNEQFF.

Worth noting for this clonotype: A much larger clone sits a single nucleotide away, making a read error possible. V usage is TRBV7-9 and J usage is TRBJ2-3; 10 nucleotides line up with TRBD2. This CDR3 is 16 amino acids long. Per the germline V gene, CDR1 is SEHNR and CDR2 is FQNEAQ (reference sequence). The CDR3 loop is CAGRTSGAGGTDTLYF. The DNA for the CDR3 is TGTGCCGGGCGGACTAGCGGCGCTGGAGGTACAGATACGCTGTATTTT.

The CDR3 DNA reads as TGTGCCGGCACCGTAAGAAGGGAAATTGCTGGCTACACCTTC. This sequence encodes CAGTVRREIAGYTF. This chain uses TRBV12-3 or TRBV12-4 with TRBJ1-2, with unresolved D. The CDR3 runs to 14 residues. Deletions cut 11 bases from V and 7 bases from J, with 23 bases between.

The table lists this clonotype with a few counts. The rearrangement uses TRBV7-2 and TRBJ2-1, with 7 bases lining up with TRBD2. This CDR3 spans 16 amino acids. V shed 1 base, J shed 4 bases, and the junction held 7 bases outside the gene matches. In germline, CDR1 is SGHTA, CDR2 FQGNSA. The chain's CDR3 is CASSLGGGGYYNEQFF. DNA of the CDR3: TGTGCCAGCAGCTTAGGGGGGGGAGGGTATTACAATGAGCAGTTCTTC.

This clonotype was detected a few times. J is TRBJ2-1 and V is TRBV5-1; 9 bases align to TRBD2. The closer fit of TRBJ2-7 to the DNA end suggests the J call may be wrong. CDR3 size: 14 residues. Germline CDR1 reads SGHRS; CDR2 reads YFSETQ. Here the CDR3 DNA reads TGCGCCAGCAGTGCGGGGGGGCCTAACAATGAGCAGTACTTC. Protein sequence: CASSAGGPNNEQYF.

This clonotype was recorded a few times. The chain couples TRBV20-1 to TRBJ2-3; 11 positions agree with TRBD2. Germline trimming cut 4 bases from V and 4 bases from J; bases unmatched to any gene: 7. Germline lookup yields CDR1 DFQATT and CDR2 SNEGSKA (reference sequence). The CDR3 loop spans 15 amino acids. CDR3 loop: CSATVAGGAPDTQYF. The CDR3 region has the DNA TGCAGTGCTACCGTAGCGGGGGGGGCTCCAGATACGCAGTATTTT.

The rearrangement uses TRBV20-1 and TRBJ1-2; no reliable D call. Germline V lookup: CDR1 DFQATT, CDR2 SNEGSKA (reference sequence). The CDR3 has 13 residues. The ends were cut back, 0 bases at V and 8 bases at J, with 13 bases in the middle. The CDR3 nucleotides read TGCAGTGCTAGAGAGGGAGGTAGTGGAGGCTACACCTTC. Protein sequence: CSAREGGSGGYTF.

This clonotype has a handful of counts. The CDR3 loop is CSARPLDEGLRSGYTF. The CDR3 coding sequence is TGCAGTGCTAGACCCCTTGATGAGGGATTGAGGAGTGGCTACACCTTC. The V call is TRBV20-1, the J call TRBJ1-2; D ambiguous. V shed 2 bases and J shed 7 bases, with 23 bases lying between them. Germline assignment: CDR1 DFQATT and CDR2 SNEGSKA (reference sequence). The CDR3 is 16 amino acids.

This clonotype was found a few times. V is TRBV3-1 and J is TRBJ2-7, with D perhaps assigned TRBD1 or TRBD2 (6 bases each). The DNA end is more similar to TRBJ2-5, so the J call may be wrong. This CDR3 is built from 16 residues. CDR1 is LGHDT, CDR2 YNNKEL, per germline (reference sequence). Written as DNA, the CDR3 is TGTGCCAGCAGCCAGGAACGCGGCACAGGGAGGCAGACCCAGTACTTC. Translating gives CASSQERGTGRQTQYF.

This clonotype showed up just a few times. V gene TRBV10-3 combines with J gene TRBJ1-2; tentatively, D is TRBD1 (6 bases). This CDR3 spans 14 amino acids. V gave up 4 bases and J gave up 1 base, with 10 bases separating them. Germline CDR1 and CDR2: ENHRY and SYGVKD. CDR3 DNA sequence: TGTGCCATCAGTGGGGACAACCTTAACTATGGCTACACCTTC. Translating it yields CAISGDNLNYGYTF.

The chain joins TRBV19 to TRBJ1-4, with 7 nucleotides matching TRBD1. The germline V gene encodes CDR1 LNHDA and CDR2 SQIVND (reference sequence). J gave up 8 bases and V 5 bases, and 11 bases lay outside the gene matches. The CDR3 runs 15 residues. The CDR3 DNA sequence: TGTGCCAGTAGTCCACCGGGACAGTTGGGGGAAAAACTGTTTTTT. Translation: CASSPPGQLGEKLFF.

This clonotype was picked up a small number of times. For the CDR3, the DNA is TGTGCCAGCAGCTTAGCCTTGGATGAGTATGGCTACACCTTC. It encodes CASSLALDEYGYTF. The genes are TRBV7-9 and TRBJ1-2; D remains ambiguous. Trimming stripped 0 bases from V and 5 bases from J, with 10 bases between. The CDR3 runs 14 residues. Germline loops: CDR1 SEHNR, CDR2 FQNEAQ (reference sequence).

This clonotype has more than one count but fewer than ten. The rearrangement joins TRBV25-1 to TRBJ2-1; 10 bases fit TRBD2. Trimming removed 2 bases from V and 5 bases from J; junction bases left unmatched: 9. The CDR3 totals 17 residues. The germline V gene has CDR1 MGHDK and CDR2 SYGVNS. The DNA for the CDR3 is TGTGCCAGCAGTGAAGGGAATGAGCGGGAGGGAGACAATGAGCAGTTCTTC. This codes for CASSEGNEREGDNEQFF.

The chain links TRBV28 to TRBJ1-6; D is possibly TRBD1 (5 bases). The CDR3 spans 14 residues. Germline lookup yields CDR1 MDHEN and CDR2 SYDVKM. Trimming shortened V by 4 bases and J by 2 bases, and 6 bases separated the two germline ends. CDR3: CASSWGPYNSPLHF. As DNA, the CDR3 is TGTGCCAGCAGTTGGGGACCCTATAATTCACCCCTCCACTTT.

This clonotype was observed once. V is TRBV28 and J is TRBJ1-2, with D uncertain. The CDR3 runs 12 residues. The V end lost 8 bases, the J end lost 0 bases, and 7 bases lay between the germline ends. Looked up from germline, CDR1 is MDHEN and CDR2 is SYDVKM. CDR3 loop: CASHGSNYGYTF. The CDR3 coding sequence is TGTGCCAGCCATGGTTCTAACTATGGCTACACCTTC.

The chain employs TRBV20-1 and TRBJ1-1; 7 nucleotides line up with TRBD1. The V and J ends lost 1 base and 3 bases, in that order; junction bases with no gene match: 11. The CDR3 loop spans 16 amino acids. Per germline, CDR1 DFQATT and CDR2 SNEGSKA (reference sequence). Here the CDR3 reads CSARGQGKGRDTEAFF. The CDR3 DNA follows: TGCAGTGCTAGAGGACAGGGTAAGGGCCGGGACACTGAAGCTTTCTTT.

This clonotype was seen repeatedly, ten times or more. This chain connects TRBV20-1 to TRBJ2-7; no firm D call. Trimming pared 4 bases from V and 0 bases from J, leaving 10 bases between. The germline V gene has CDR1 DFQATT and CDR2 SNEGSKA (reference sequence). This CDR3 is 13 amino acids long. CDR3 nucleotides: TGCAGTGCTACCCCTCCCAGCTCCTACGAGCAGTACTTC. This encodes CSATPPSSYEQYF.

This clonotype came up a few times. The chain employs TRBV7-9 and TRBJ2-1, with 13 bases identical to TRBD2. This CDR3 contains 16 residues. Germline V gives CDR1 SEHNR, CDR2 FQNEAQ (reference sequence). J lost 1 base, V lost 6 bases, and 3 bases had no gene match. The CDR3 here is CASRTSGRGSYNEQFF. Here the CDR3 DNA reads TGTGCCAGCAGAACTAGCGGGAGGGGTTCCTACAATGAGCAGTTCTTC.

CDR3 in DNA: TGTGCCAGCAGAGCGGGACTAGCGTGCGTGGATGAGCAGTTCTTC. Encoded protein: CASRAGLACVDEQFF. V usage is TRBV7-2 and J usage is TRBJ2-1; 10 bases agree with TRBD2. CDR3 length: 15 residues. CDR1 SGHTA and CDR2 FQGNSA come from the germline V gene. J was trimmed by 8 bases and V by 6 bases; bases with no gene match: 10.